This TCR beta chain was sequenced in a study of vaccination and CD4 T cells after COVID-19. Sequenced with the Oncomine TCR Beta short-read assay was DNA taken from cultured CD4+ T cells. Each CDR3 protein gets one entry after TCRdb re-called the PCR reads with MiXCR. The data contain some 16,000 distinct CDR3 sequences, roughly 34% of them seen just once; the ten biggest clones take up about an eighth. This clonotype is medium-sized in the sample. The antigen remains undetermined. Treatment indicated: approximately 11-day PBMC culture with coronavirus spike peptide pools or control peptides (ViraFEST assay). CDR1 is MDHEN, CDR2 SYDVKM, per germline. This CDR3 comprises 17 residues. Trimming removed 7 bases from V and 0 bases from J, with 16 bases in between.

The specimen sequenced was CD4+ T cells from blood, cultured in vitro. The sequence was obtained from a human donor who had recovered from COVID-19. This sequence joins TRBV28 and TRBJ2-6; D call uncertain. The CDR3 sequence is CASNQQPSISGANVLTF. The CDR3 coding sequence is TGTGCCAGCAACCAACAGCCCAGCATCTCTGGGGCCAACGTCCTGACTTTC.